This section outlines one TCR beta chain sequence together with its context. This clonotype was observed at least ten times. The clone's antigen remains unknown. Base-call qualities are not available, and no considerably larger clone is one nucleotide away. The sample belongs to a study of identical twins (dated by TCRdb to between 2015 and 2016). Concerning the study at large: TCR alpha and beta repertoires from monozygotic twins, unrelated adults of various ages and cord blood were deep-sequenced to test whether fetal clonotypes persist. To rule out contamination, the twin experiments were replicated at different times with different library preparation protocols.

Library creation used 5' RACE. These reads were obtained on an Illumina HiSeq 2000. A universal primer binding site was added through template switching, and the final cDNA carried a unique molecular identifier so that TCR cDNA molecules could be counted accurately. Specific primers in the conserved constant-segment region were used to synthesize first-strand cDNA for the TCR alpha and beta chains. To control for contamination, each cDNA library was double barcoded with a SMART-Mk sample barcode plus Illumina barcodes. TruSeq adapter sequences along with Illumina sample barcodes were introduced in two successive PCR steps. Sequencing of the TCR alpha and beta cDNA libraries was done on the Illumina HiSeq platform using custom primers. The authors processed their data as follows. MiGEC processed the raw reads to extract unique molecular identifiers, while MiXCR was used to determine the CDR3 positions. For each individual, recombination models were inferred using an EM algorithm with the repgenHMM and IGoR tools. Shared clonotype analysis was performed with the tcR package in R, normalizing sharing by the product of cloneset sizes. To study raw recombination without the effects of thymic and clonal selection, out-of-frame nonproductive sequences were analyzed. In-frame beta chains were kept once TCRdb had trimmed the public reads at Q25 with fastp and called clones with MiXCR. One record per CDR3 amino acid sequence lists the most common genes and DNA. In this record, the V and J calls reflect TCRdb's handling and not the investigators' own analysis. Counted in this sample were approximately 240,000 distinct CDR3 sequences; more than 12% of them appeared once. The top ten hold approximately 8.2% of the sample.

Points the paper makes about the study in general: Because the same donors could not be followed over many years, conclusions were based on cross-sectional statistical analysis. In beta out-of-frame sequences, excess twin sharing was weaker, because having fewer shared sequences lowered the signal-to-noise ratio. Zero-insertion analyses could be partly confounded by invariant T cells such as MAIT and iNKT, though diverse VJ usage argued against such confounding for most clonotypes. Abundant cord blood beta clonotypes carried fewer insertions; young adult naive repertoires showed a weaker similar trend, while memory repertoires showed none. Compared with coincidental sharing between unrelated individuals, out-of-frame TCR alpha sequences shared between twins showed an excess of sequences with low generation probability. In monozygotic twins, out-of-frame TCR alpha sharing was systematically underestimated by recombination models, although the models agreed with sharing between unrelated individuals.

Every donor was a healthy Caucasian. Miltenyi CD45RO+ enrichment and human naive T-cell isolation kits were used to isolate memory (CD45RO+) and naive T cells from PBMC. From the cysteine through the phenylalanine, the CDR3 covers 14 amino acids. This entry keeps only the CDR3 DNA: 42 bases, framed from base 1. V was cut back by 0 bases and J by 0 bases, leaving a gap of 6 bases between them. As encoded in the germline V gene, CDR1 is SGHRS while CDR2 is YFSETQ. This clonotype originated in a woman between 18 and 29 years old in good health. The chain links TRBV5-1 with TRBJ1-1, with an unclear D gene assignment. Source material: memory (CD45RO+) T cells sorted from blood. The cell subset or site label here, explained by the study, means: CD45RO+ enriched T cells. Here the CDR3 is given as CASSLDAMNTEAFF. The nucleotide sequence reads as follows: TGCGCCAGCAGCTTGGATGCAATGAACACTGAAGCTTTCTTT.